This TCR beta chain was sequenced during a study of blood T cell repertoires in COVID-19. The ends were cut back, 0 bases at V and 0 bases at J, with 10 bases in the middle. The germline V gene has CDR1 SGHDT and CDR2 YYEEEE. CDR3 length equals 17 residues. The repertoire was sequenced with immunoSEQ multiplex PCR; TCRdb's copy has only in-frame clones and lacks some. Counted here are roughly 300,000 clones, approximately 85% occurring once; the ten biggest clones make up 9.4%. The chain joins TRBV5-6 to TRBJ1-6; D may be TRBD1 (5 bases). The receptor comes from a man aged 18-30 years with active or convalescent COVID-19. Material for sequencing was peripheral blood. The CDR3 sequence: CASSLGTSSSYNSPLHF. In DNA, the CDR3 is TGTGCCAGCAGCTTGGGGACATCTAGCTCCTATAATTCACCCCTCCACTTT.